These T cell receptor beta chains were read from a single sample in a study of CD8+ T cells in alopecia areata. The data were produced by immunoSEQ multiplex PCR, yet TCRdb's version contains in-frame clones alone and is incomplete. Counted here are 95,000 to 100,000 clones, roughly three fifths occurring once; the ten biggest clones make up around 16%. The sample here was CD8+ T cells sorted from blood, taken at week 4, from a patient treated with tofacitinib. The receptors were gathered from a human donor with alopecia areata. Both conserved end residues are part of each CDR3. D genes are given only for firm matches. For some rows the clone size is stated as once, few or many, or as a class when expanded; others skip it.

J | size | V | D | CDR3 | DNA
TRBJ2-3 | . | TRBV27 | TRBD1 | CASSSPTGTADTQYF | TGTGCCAGCAGTTCCCCGACAGGGACCGCAGATACGCAGTATTTT
TRBJ2-2 | . | TRBV30 | . | CAWSSVTINTGELFF | TGTGCCTGGAGTTCGGTGACTATAAATACCGGGGAGCTGTTTTTT
TRBJ2-3 | . | TRBV30 | . | CAWTGLDTQYF | TGTGCCTGGACGGGGTTAGATACGCAGTATTTT
TRBJ1-1 | few | TRBV5-1 | . | CASRPSDMNTEAFF | TGCGCCAGCAGGCCGTCAGATATGAACACTGAAGCTTTCTTT
TRBJ2-5 | . | TRBV19 | TRBD2 | CASSIFPGLAETQETQYF | TGTGCCAGTAGTATCTTCCCCGGACTAGCGGAGACACAAGAGACCCAGTACTTC
TRBJ1-2 | few | TRBV19 | TRBD1 | CASSVRTGTLAQYGYTF | TGTGCCAGTAGTGTCCGGACAGGGACGTTGGCTCAATATGGCTACACCTTC
TRBJ1-1 | . | TRBV7-8 | . | CASSLGQVQNTEAFF | TGTGCCAGCAGCTTAGGGCAGGTTCAAAACACTGAAGCTTTCTTT
TRBJ2-7 | . | TRBV7-9 | TRBD2 | CASSGLAGGPVEQYF | TGTGCCAGCAGCGGGTTAGCGGGAGGGCCGGTCGAGCAGTACTTC
TRBJ2-1 | . | TRBV11-3 | . | CASSYETNEQFF | TGTGCCAGCAGCTACGAAACCAATGAGCAGTTCTTC
TRBJ1-6 | . | TRBV4-3 | . | CASSRRWGYSPLHF | TGCGCCAGCAGCCGGCGGTGGGGCTATTCACCCCTCCACTTT
TRBJ1-4 | . | TRBV27 | . | CASSLGAPNEKLFF | TGTGCCAGCAGTTTAGGGGCGCCTAATGAAAAACTGTTTTTT
TRBJ1-2 | . | TRBV4-3 | . | CASSQDGEGFYGYTF | TGCGCCAGCAGCCAAGATGGAGAGGGATTCTATGGCTACACCTTC
TRBJ1-2 | . | TRBV29-1 | . | CSVEDNYGYTF | TGCAGCGTGGAAGATAACTATGGCTACACCTTC
TRBJ1-1 | . | TRBV5-6 | . | CASSKRTVFGLTEAFF | TGTGCCAGCAGCAAGAGGACAGTTTTCGGGTTGACTGAAGCTTTCTTT
TRBJ2-3 | few | TRBV7-9 | TRBD1 | CASSPSGQPDTQYF | TGTGCCAGCAGCCCCTCGGGACAGCCAGATACGCAGTATTTT
TRBJ2-5 | medium-sized | TRBV7-3 | TRBD2 | CASSFGGGAQETQYF | TGTGCCAGCAGCTTTGGCGGGGGGGCCCAAGAGACCCAGTACTTC
TRBJ2-7 | few | TRBV27 | . | CASSPTRTLYEQYF | TGTGCCAGCAGTCCGACCAGGACCCTGTACGAGCAGTACTTC
TRBJ1-2 | . | TRBV9 | . | CASSATNYGYTF | TGTGCCAGCAGCGCTACGAACTATGGCTACACCTTC
TRBJ1-2 | once | TRBV28 | . | CASSYRLYGYTF | TGTGCCAGCAGTTACAGGCTCTATGGCTACACCTTC
TRBJ2-7 | . | TRBV7-9 | . | CASSLGVAAYYEQYF | TGTGCCAGCAGCCTCGGGGTAGCGGCATACTACGAGCAGTACTTC
TRBJ1-2 | . | TRBV4-2 | . | CASSQEGHVGYTF | TGTGCCAGCAGCCAAGAAGGGCATGTAGGCTACACCTTC
TRBJ2-7 | . | TRBV2 | . | CASSEAGRYYEQYF | TGTGCCAGCAGTGAAGCGGGACGGTACTACGAGCAGTACTTC
TRBJ2-3 | . | TRBV6-5 | . | CASSYSRTTSTDTQYF | TGTGCCAGCAGTTACTCTAGGACTACTAGCACAGATACGCAGTATTTT
TRBJ2-3 | . | TRBV28 | . | CASGATVTDTQYF | TGTGCCAGCGGGGCTACCGTTACAGATACGCAGTATTTT
TRBJ2-7 | . | TRBV4-3 | . | CASSPGLAYEQYF | TGCGCCAGCAGCCCGGGCCTGGCCTACGAGCAGTACTTC
TRBJ2-7 | few | TRBV30 | TRBD1 | CAWSAGTGGYEQYF | TGTGCCTGGAGTGCCGGGACAGGGGGCTACGAGCAGTACTTC
TRBJ2-3 | . | TRBV7-3 | TRBD2 | CASTPSGGAGDTQYF | TGTGCCAGCACCCCAAGCGGGGGGGCGGGAGATACGCAGTATTTT
TRBJ2-5 | . | TRBV5-1 | . | CASSSGGPLLRETQYF | TGCGCCAGCAGCTCCGGGGGGCCCCTCCTGAGAGAGACCCAGTACTTC
TRBJ2-1 | few | TRBV29-1 | TRBD2 | CSAGGALAGINEQFF | TGCAGCGCTGGGGGCGCACTAGCGGGAATCAATGAGCAGTTCTTC
TRBJ2-3 | . | TRBV28 | . | CASSPLSSTSTDTQYF | TGTGCCAGCAGCCCCCTATCTAGCACCAGCACAGATACGCAGTATTTT
TRBJ2-7 | . | TRBV14 | . | CASSQPGDGLDEQYF | TGTGCCAGCAGCCAACCTGGGGACGGGCTCGACGAGCAGTACTTC
TRBJ2-6 | few | TRBV30 | . | CAWSLGAGANVLTF | TGTGCCTGGAGTTTGGGGGCTGGGGCCAACGTCCTGACTTTC
TRBJ2-5 | . | TRBV15 | TRBD1 | CATSRDRRDRVEETQYF | TGTGCCACCAGCAGAGATCGCCGGGACAGGGTGGAAGAGACCCAGTACTTC
TRBJ2-7 | . | TRBV30 | TRBD1 | CAWSTRTGQPSYEQYF | TGTGCCTGGAGTACCCGGACAGGACAACCATCCTACGAGCAGTACTTC
TRBJ2-3 | medium-sized | TRBV6-4 | . | CASSDQGATDTQYF | TGTGCCAGCAGTGACCAAGGGGCCACAGATACGCAGTATTTT
TRBJ2-2 | . | TRBV4-1 | . | CASSHHTLGTPNTGELFF | TGCGCCAGCAGCCATCATACCCTTGGGACACCGAACACCGGGGAGCTGTTTTTT
TRBJ1-2 | . | TRBV5-1 | . | CASSLDGPNYGYTF | TGCGCCAGCAGTTTAGACGGACCGAACTATGGCTACACCTTC
TRBJ2-7 | . | TRBV29-1 | TRBD1 | CSGPGQGYEQYF | TGCAGCGGCCCGGGACAGGGCTACGAGCAGTACTTC
TRBJ2-3 | few | TRBV7-8 | . | CASSLAFNPAGDTQYF | TGTGCCAGCAGCTTAGCGTTCAACCCGGCTGGAGATACGCAGTATTTT
TRBJ2-2 | . | TRBV7-9 | TRBD1 | CASSHLTGKVELFF | TGTGCCAGCAGCCACTTGACAGGGAAAGTGGAGCTGTTTTTT
TRBJ2-7 | . | TRBV13 | TRBD1 | CASSLDRAYEQYF | TGTGCCAGCAGCTTGGACAGGGCCTACGAGCAGTACTTC
TRBJ2-3 | few | TRBV5-4 | . | CASSLDRWGTDTQYF | TGTGCCAGCAGCTTGGACAGGTGGGGCACAGATACGCAGTATTTT
TRBJ2-5 | . | TRBV5-6 | . | CASSLAREFQETQYF | TGTGCCAGCAGCCTAGCAAGGGAATTCCAAGAGACCCAGTACTTC
TRBJ1-6 | . | TRBV4-3 | . | CASSQEQVSYNSPLHF | TGCGCCAGCAGCCAAGAACAGGTCTCCTATAATTCACCCCTCCACTTT
TRBJ1-2 | . | TRBV29-1 | . | CSVDAGVNGYTF | TGCAGCGTTGACGCAGGGGTAAATGGCTACACCTTC
TRBJ1-2 | once | TRBV5-8 | TRBD1 | CASSFGTDYGYTF | TGTGCCAGCAGCTTCGGGACAGACTATGGCTACACCTTC
TRBJ2-1 | . | TRBV6-4 | TRBD2 | CASSDSTSGYNEQFF | TGTGCCAGCAGTGACTCGACTAGCGGGTACAATGAGCAGTTCTTC
TRBJ2-1 | . | TRBV19 | TRBD1 | CATSGQTYNEQFF | TGTGCCACCTCGGGACAGACCTACAATGAGCAGTTCTTC
TRBJ1-1 | . | TRBV10-3 | . | CAINGAGENTEAFF | TGTGCCATCAATGGAGCAGGGGAGAACACTGAAGCTTTCTTT
TRBJ2-1 | . | TRBV9 | . | CASSVTTLAVYNEQFF | TGTGCCAGCAGCGTAACCACGCTAGCTGTCTACAATGAGCAGTTCTTC
TRBJ1-5 | . | TRBV2 | . | CASSVGGRGVNQPQHF | TGTGCCAGCAGTGTAGGAGGTCGGGGAGTGAATCAGCCCCAGCATTTT
TRBJ2-5 | . | TRBV15 | . | CATSRDRGAGETQYF | TGTGCCACCAGCAGAGATCGAGGGGCGGGAGAGACCCAGTACTTC
TRBJ2-1 | . | TRBV4-3 | TRBD2 | CASSQDSSGGYNEQFF | TGCGCCAGCAGCCAAGATTCCAGCGGGGGTTACAATGAGCAGTTCTTC
TRBJ2-3 | . | TRBV9 | . | CASSVGQASVTDTQYF | TGTGCCAGCAGCGTAGGTCAGGCTAGCGTCACAGATACGCAGTATTTT
TRBJ2-7 | . | TRBV6-5 | . | CASSAEGGLSYEQYF | TGTGCCAGCAGTGCCGAGGGGGGCCTCTCCTACGAGCAGTACTTC
TRBJ2-2 | . | TRBV5-1 | . | CASSSLRTTTGELFF | TGCGCCAGCAGCTCCCTAAGGACCACAACCGGGGAGCTGTTTTTT
TRBJ1-1 | . | TRBV27 | . | CASSLDIGRYTEAFF | TGTGCCAGCAGTTTAGATATAGGCAGATACACTGAAGCTTTCTTT
TRBJ1-1 | . | TRBV11-2 | . | CASSAQGSDTEAFF | TGTGCCAGCAGCGCACAGGGTTCTGACACTGAAGCTTTCTTT